The 13 T cell receptor beta chains in this list originate from one sample, sequenced in a study of regulatory T cells in long-lasting Graves disease. Libraries of TCR beta came from iRepertoire HTBI primers plus Arm-PCR of CDR3 regions. MiXCR was run by TCRdb on the multiplex PCR reads, yielding one entry per CDR3 protein. The repertoire includes a few hundred thousand distinct CDR3 sequences, 20% to 25% of them detected once, and more than 55% sits in the top ten. Time point given: persistent/refractory GD, antithyroid drugs over 5 years with positive TRAb. PBMC-extracted RNA yielded the TCR library. Sequenced here: peripheral blood mononuclear cells (PBMCs), sampled when the disease was refractory, from a patient treated with antithyroid drugs. These receptors came from a female donor with Graves disease.

This clonotype was counted ten times or more. This chain connects TRBV28 to TRBJ2-7; no clear D gene. Germline V gene data show CDR1 as MDHEN and CDR2 as SYDVKM. The ends were cut back, 3 bases at V and 3 bases at J, with 9 bases in the middle. The CDR3 is 13 residues long. The CDR3 DNA reads TGTGCCAGCAGTTTGACGGCAGTCTACGAGCAGTACTTC. Translation gives CASSLTAVYEQYF. Full variable domain (missing parts from reference TRBV28 and TRBJ2-7): DVKVTQSSRYLVKRTGEKVFLECVQDMDHENMFWYRQDPGLGLRLIYFSYDVKMKEKGDIPEGYSVSREKKERFSLILESASTNQTSMYLCASSLTAVYEQYFGPGTRLTVT.

V is TRBV11-3 and J is TRBJ2-2; D remains ambiguous. Deletions cut 3 bases from V and 1 base from J, with 6 bases between. Germline V gives CDR1 SGHNT, CDR2 YENEEA. This CDR3 has 14 amino acids. CDR3 sequence reads: CASSLEENTGELFF. The CDR3 DNA follows: TGTGCCAGCAGCTTGGAAGAGAACACCGGGGAGCTGTTTTTT.

This clonotype was seen many times. This chain joins TRBV6-1 and TRBJ1-2; a weak D match, TRBD1 (5 bases). V lost 7 bases, J lost 6 bases, and 15 bases lay in between. CDR1 MNHNS and CDR2 SASEGT come from the germline V gene. The CDR3 has 13 amino acids. CDR3 bases: TGTGCCAGCAAACTTCAGGGTGGCCATGGCTACACCTTC. The encoded protein is CASKLQGGHGYTF.

About this clonotype: This may come from a read error, since a much larger clone is one base off. The V call is TRBV2, the J call TRBJ1-4; D remains ambiguous. V dropped 3 bases and J dropped 1 base, with 9 bases sitting between them. There are 15 residues in the CDR3. Germline V lookup: CDR1 SNHLY, CDR2 FYNNEI. The CDR3 region is CASSEVAVTNEKLFF. The CDR3 nucleotides are TGTGCCAGCAGTGAGGTGGCAGTAACTAATGAAAAACTGTTTTTT. The full variable domain, completed using reference TRBV2 and TRBJ1-4, is EPEVTQTPSHQVTQMGQEVILRCVPISNHLYFYWYRQILGQKVEFLVSFYNNEISEKSEIFDDQFSVERPDGSNFTLKIRSTKLEDSAMYFCASSEVAVTNEKLFFGSGTQLSVL.

This clonotype was detected once. This could be a read error, since a much larger clone is one nucleotide away. This chain joins TRBV7-2 and TRBJ2-5, with D hard to call. Germline CDR1 SGHTA, CDR2 FQGNSA. There are 12 residues in the CDR3. Trimming stripped 1 base from V and 6 bases from J, with 6 bases between. CDR3 sequence reads: CASSLGWKTQYF. The CDR3 nucleotides are TGTGCCAGCAGCTTAGGTTGGAAGACCCAGTACTTC.

This clonotype appeared a few times. Here the CDR3 reads CASSHGLAADTQYF. Written as DNA, the CDR3 is TGTGCCAGCAGCCACGGGCTAGCGGCAGATACGCAGTATTTT. This rearrangement joins TRBV11-2 to TRBJ2-3, with TRBD2 matching over 7 bases. Germline CDR1 reads SGHAT; CDR2 reads FQNNGV. J was trimmed by 4 bases and V by 5 bases; bases with no gene match: 6. There are 14 residues in the CDR3.

The chain's CDR3 is CASSQGRYTEAFF. CDR3 nucleotides: TGTGCCAGCAGCCAGGGTAGGTACACTGAAGCTTTCTTT. The chain is built from TRBV3-1 and TRBJ1-1; D is uncertain. Trimming removed 3 bases from V and 3 bases from J, with 8 bases in between. Germline-derived CDR1 and CDR2 are LGHDT and YNNKEL (reference sequence). The length of the CDR3 is 13 residues.

There are a few counts of this clonotype. The chain couples TRBV11-2 to TRBJ2-3; D is unclear. Looked up from germline, CDR1 is SGHAT and CDR2 is FQNNGV. The CDR3 length is 15 residues. Trimming shortened V by 2 bases and J by 2 bases, and 11 bases separated the two germline ends. Written as DNA, the CDR3 is TGTGCCAGCAGCTTAAACGCAGCAACCACAGATACGCAGTATTTT. Translating it yields CASSLNAATTDTQYF.

This rearrangement joins TRBV7-2 to TRBJ2-5; D not resolved. The germline CDR1 and CDR2 sequences are SGHTA and FQGNSA. V lost 1 base and J 2 bases, leaving 17 bases between the germline ends. The CDR3 runs to 17 residues. CDR3 DNA: TGTGCCAGCAGCTTAGAAGGTTGGGCCGCCCCTCAAGAGACCCAGTACTTC. Residues: CASSLEGWAAPQETQYF. Full variable domain (missing parts from reference TRBV7-2 and TRBJ2-5): GAGVSQSPSNKVTEKGKDVELRCDPISGHTALYWYRQSLGQGLEFLIYFQGNSAPDKSGLPSDRFSAERTGGSVSTLTIQRTQQEDSAVYLCASSLEGWAAPQETQYFGPGTRLLVL.

Worth noting for this clonotype: Lacking the conserved final phenylalanine or tryptophan, this CDR3 likely reflects a read error. No DNA is shown, since the ends of the CDR3 on it are uncertain; the CDR3 is the one TCRdb lists. The chain uses TRBV14 and TRBJ2-5. Germline CDR1 reads SGHDN; CDR2 reads FVKESK. The CDR3 comprises 8 residues, both ends counted. The CDR3: CASSQEVE.

This clonotype showed up many times. The chain combines TRBV20-1 with TRBJ1-5; D is uncertain. Trimming shortened V by 1 base and J by 7 bases, and 14 bases separated the two germline ends. CDR1 DFQATT and CDR2 SNEGSKA come from the germline V gene (reference sequence). This CDR3 comprises 14 residues. CDR3 sequence reads: CSARGGSLDQPQHF. CDR3 nucleotide sequence: TGCAGTGCTAGAGGCGGCAGCCTTGACCAGCCCCAGCATTTT.

V gene TRBV9 combines with J gene TRBJ1-1, with D perhaps TRBD1 (5 bases). Germline V gives CDR1 SGDLS, CDR2 YYNGEE. The ends were cut back, 7 bases at V and 3 bases at J, with 13 bases in the middle. The CDR3 totals 13 residues. In nucleotides, the CDR3 is TGTGCCAGCGGAGGACAATGGGACACTGAAGCTTTCTTT. Translation: CASGGQWDTEAFF.

This clonotype was counted ten times or more. The chain combines TRBV10-3 with TRBJ2-7; D is unclear. Trimming took 2 bases from V and 2 from J, leaving 7 bases between them. This CDR3 contains 13 residues. The V gene's germline CDR1 is ENHRY and CDR2 SYGVKD. In nucleotides, the CDR3 is TGTGCCATCAGTGAGACTCTCACCTACGAGCAGTACTTC. This gives the protein CAISETLTYEQYF.